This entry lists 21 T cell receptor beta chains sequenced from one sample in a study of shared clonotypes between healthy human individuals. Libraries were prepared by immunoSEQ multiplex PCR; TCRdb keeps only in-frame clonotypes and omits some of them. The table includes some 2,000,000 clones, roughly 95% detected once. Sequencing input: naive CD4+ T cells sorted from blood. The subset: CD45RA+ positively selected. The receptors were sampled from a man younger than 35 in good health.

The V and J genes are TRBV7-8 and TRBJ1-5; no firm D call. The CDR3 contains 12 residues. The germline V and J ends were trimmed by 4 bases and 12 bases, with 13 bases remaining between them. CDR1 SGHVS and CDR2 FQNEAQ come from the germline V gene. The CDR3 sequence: CASSSTASGQHF. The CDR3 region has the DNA TGTGCCAGCAGCTCTACAGCCAGTGGCCAGCATTTT.

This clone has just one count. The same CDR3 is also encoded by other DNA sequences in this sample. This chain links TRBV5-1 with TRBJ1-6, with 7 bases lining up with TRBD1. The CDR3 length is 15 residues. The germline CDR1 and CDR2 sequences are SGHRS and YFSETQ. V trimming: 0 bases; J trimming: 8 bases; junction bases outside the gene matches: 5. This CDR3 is CASSLVGRGYSPLHF. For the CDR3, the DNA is TGCGCCAGCAGCTTGGTCGGCAGGGGGTATTCACCCCTCCACTTT.

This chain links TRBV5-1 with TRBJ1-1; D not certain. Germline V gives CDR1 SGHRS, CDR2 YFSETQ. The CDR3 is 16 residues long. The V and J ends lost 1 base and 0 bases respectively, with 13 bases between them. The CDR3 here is CASSLSSVRVNTEAFF. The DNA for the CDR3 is TGCGCCAGCAGCTTGTCGTCGGTCCGGGTGAACACTGAAGCTTTCTTT.

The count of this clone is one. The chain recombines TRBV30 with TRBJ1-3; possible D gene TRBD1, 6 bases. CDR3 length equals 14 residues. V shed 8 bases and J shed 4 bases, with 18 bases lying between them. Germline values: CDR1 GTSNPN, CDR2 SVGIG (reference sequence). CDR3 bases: TGTGCCAGCACTGACAGGCAGAGGGGAAACACCATATATTTT. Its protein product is CASTDRQRGNTIYF. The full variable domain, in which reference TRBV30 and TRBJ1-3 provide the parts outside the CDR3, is SQTIHQWPATLVQPVGSPLSLECTVEGTSNPNLYWYRQAAGRGLQLLFYSVGIGQISSEVPQNLSASRPQDRQFILSSKKLLLSDSGFYLCASTDRQRGNTIYFGEGSWLTVV.

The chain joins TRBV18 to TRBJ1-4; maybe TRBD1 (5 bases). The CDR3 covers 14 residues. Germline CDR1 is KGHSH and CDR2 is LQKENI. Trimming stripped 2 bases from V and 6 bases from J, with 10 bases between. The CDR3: CASSPGTRDEKLFF. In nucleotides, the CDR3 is TGTGCCAGCTCACCAGGGACTAGGGATGAAAAACTGTTTTTT. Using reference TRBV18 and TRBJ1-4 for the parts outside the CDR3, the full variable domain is NAGVMQNPRHLVRRRGQEARLRCSPMKGHSHVYWYRQLPEEGLKFMVYLQKENIIDESGMPKERFSAEFPKEGPSILRIQQVVRGDSAAYFCASSPGTRDEKLFFGSGTQLSVL.

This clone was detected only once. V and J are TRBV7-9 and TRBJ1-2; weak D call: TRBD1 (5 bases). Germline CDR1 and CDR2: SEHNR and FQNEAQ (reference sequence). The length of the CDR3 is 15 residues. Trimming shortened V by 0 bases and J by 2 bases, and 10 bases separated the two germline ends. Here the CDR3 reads CASSLAQGWNYGYTF. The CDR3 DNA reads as TGTGCCAGCAGCTTAGCGCAGGGATGGAACTATGGCTACACCTTC. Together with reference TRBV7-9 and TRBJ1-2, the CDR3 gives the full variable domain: DTGVSQNPRHKITKRGQNVTFRCDPISEHNRLYWYRQTLGQGPEFLTYFQNEAQLEKSRLLSDRFSAERPKGSFSTLEIQRTEQGDSAMYLCASSLAQGWNYGYTFGSGTRLTVV.

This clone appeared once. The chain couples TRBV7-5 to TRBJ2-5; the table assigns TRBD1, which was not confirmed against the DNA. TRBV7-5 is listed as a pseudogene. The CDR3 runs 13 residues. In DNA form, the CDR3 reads TGTGCCAGAAGCTTCAGGGACCAAGAGACCCAGTACTTC. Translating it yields CARSFRDQETQYF.

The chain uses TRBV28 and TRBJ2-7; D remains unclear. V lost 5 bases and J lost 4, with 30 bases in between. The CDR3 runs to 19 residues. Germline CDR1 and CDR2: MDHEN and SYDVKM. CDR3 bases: TGTGCCAGCAGTCTGGATGCACTACCGAGACCCTCACCGCGGTACGAGCAGTACTTC. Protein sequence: CASSLDALPRPSPRYEQYF.

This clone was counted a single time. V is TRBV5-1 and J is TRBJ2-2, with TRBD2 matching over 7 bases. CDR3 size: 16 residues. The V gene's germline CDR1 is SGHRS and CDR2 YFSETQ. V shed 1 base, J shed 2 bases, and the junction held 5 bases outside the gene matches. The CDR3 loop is CASSLRPSGNTGELFF. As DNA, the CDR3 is TGCGCCAGCAGCTTGCGGCCTAGCGGAAACACCGGGGAGCTGTTTTTT.

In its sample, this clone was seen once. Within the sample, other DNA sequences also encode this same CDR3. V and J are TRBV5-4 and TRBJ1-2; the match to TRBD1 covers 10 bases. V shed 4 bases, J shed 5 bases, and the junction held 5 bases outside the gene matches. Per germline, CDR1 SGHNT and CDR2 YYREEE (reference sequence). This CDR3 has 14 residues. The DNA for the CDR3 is TGTGCCAGCAGCCCAGACAGGGGGCTTTATGGCTACACCTTC. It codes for CASSPDRGLYGYTF. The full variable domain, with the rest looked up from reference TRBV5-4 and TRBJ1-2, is ETGVTQSPTHLIKTRGQQVTLRCSSQSGHNTVSWYQQALGQGPQFIFQYYREEENGRGNFPPRFSGLQFPNYSSELNVNALELDDSALYLCASSPDRGLYGYTFGSGTRLTVV.

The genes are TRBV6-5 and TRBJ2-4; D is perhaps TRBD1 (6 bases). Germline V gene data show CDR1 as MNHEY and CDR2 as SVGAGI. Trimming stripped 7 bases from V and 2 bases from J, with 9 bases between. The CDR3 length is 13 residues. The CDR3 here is CASTGTPKNIQYF. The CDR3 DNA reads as TGTGCCAGCACCGGGACACCCAAAAACATTCAGTACTTC.

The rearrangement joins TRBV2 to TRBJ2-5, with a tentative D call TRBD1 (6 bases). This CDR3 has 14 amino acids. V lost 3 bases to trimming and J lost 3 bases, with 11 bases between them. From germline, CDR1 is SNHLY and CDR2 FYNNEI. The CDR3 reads CASSERTAKETQYF. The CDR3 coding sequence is TGTGCCAGCAGTGAGCGGACAGCAAAAGAGACCCAGTACTTC.

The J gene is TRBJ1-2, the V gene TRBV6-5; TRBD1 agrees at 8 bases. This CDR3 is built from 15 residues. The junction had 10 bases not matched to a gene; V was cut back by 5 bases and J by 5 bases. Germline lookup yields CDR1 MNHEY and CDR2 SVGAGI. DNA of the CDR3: TGTGCCAGCAGTCCATGGACAGGGTTAGGGTATGGCTACACCTTC. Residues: CASSPWTGLGYGYTF.

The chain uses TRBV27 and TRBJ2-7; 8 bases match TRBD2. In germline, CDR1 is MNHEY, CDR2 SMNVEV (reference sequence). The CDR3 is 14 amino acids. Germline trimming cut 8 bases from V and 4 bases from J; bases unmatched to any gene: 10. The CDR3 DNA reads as TGTGCCAGCTCCGCCGGGGGGGCCTTTTACGAGCAGTACTTC. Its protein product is CASSAGGAFYEQYF.

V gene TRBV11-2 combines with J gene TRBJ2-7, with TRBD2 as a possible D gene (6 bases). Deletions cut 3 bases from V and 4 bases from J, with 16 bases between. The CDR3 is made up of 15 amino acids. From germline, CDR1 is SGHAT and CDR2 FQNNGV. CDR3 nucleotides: TGTGCCAGCAGCTTGAGACTAGAGTTGGTGTACGAGCAGTACTTC. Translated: CASSLRLELVYEQYF. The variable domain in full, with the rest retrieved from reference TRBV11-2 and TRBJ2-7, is EAGVAQSPRYKIIEKRQSVAFWCNPISGHATLYWYQQILGQGPKLLIQFQNNGVVDDSQLPKDRFSAERLKGVDSTLKIQPAKLEDSAVYLCASSLRLELVYEQYFGPGTRLTVT.

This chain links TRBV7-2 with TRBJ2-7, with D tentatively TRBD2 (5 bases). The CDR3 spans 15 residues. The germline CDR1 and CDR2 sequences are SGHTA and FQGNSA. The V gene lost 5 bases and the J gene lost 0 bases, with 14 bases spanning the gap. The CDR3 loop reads CASSPQAVSSYEQYF. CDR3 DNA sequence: TGTGCCAGCAGCCCTCAAGCGGTCTCCTCCTACGAGCAGTACTTC.

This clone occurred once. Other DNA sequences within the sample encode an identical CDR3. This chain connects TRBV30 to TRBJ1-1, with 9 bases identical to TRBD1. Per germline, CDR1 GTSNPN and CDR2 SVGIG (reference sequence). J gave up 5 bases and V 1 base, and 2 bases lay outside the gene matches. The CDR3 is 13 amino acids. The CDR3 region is CAWSGQGGTEAFF. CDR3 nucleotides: TGTGCCTGGAGTGGACAGGGGGGTACTGAAGCTTTCTTT.

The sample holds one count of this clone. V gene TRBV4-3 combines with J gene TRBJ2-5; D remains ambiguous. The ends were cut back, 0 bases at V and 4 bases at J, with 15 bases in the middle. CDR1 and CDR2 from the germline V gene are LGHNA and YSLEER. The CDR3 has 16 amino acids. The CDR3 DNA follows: TGCGCCAGCAGCCAAGATTTTTCACACCCCCCAGAGACCCAGTACTTC. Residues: CASSQDFSHPPETQYF.

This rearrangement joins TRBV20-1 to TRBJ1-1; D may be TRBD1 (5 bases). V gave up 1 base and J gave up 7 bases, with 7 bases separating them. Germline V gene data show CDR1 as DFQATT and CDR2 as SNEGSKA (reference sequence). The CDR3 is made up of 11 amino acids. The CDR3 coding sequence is TGCAGTGCTAGAGGACAGCTTGAAGCTTTCTTT. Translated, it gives CSARGQLEAFF.

The CDR3 region is CASSSSLRGELSPNTEAFF. The DNA of the CDR3 is TGTGCCAGCAGCTCGTCGTTGAGGGGGGAACTGTCCCCAAACACTGAAGCTTTCTTT. The chain joins TRBV7-9 to TRBJ1-1; possible D gene TRBD1, 6 bases. The CDR3 contains 19 residues. Germline CDR1 SEHNR, CDR2 FQNEAQ (reference sequence). V lost 4 bases to trimming and J lost 2 bases, with 26 bases between them.

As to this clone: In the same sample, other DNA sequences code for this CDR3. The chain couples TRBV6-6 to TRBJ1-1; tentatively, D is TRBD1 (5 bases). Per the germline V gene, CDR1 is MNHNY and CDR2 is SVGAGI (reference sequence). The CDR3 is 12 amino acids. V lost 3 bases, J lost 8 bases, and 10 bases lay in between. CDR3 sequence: CASSYLGQEAFF. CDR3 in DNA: TGTGCCAGCAGTTATTTGGGGCAGGAAGCTTTCTTT.